Following are 4 T cell receptor beta chains from one sample sequenced in a study of OX40 agonist ivuxolimab in advanced cancers. TCRdb keeps only in-frame clones here, not all; method: immunoSEQ multiplex PCR. The sample consists of fewer than 85,000 clones, over 70% of them appearing once. The source was CD4+ or CD8+ T cells sorted from blood, collected in a trial of the OX40 agonist ivuxolimab. Receptor source: an adult with an advanced solid tumor such as melanoma, head and neck, liver or kidney cancer.

The chain joins TRBV18 to TRBJ1-1; D unresolved. From germline, CDR1 is KGHSH and CDR2 LQKENI. V gave up 2 bases and J gave up 4 bases, with 11 bases separating them. This CDR3 has 14 residues. Written as DNA, the CDR3 is TGTGCCAGCTCACCAAGGACCCCACGCACTGAAGCTTTCTTT. It is translated as CASSPRTPRTEAFF.

J is TRBJ1-1 and V is TRBV5-1; TRBD1 agrees at 7 bases. CDR1 is SGHRS and CDR2 is YFSETQ in the germline V gene. The CDR3 has 15 amino acids. After removal of 1 base from V and 1 base from J, the junction contained 4 bases not matched to a gene. The CDR3 nucleotides are TGCGCCAGCAGCTTGTATGGGGACAGGAACACTGAAGCTTTCTTT. It encodes CASSLYGDRNTEAFF.

The chain is built from TRBV7-8 and TRBJ2-1; TRBD1 matches 7 bases. Germline V gene lookup returns CDR1 SGHVS and CDR2 FQNEAQ. This CDR3 comprises 15 residues. Unmatched junction bases numbered 8, after V lost 5 bases and J lost 4 bases. The CDR3 spells CASSPRQGSYNEQFF. CDR3 DNA sequence: TGTGCCAGCAGCCCTAGACAGGGAAGTTACAATGAGCAGTTCTTC.

The chain combines TRBV27 with TRBJ2-6; no reliable D call. The CDR3 is made up of 15 amino acids. V was cut by 6 bases and J by 0 bases, with 9 bases left in between. CDR1 MNHEY and CDR2 SMNVEV come from the germline V gene (reference sequence). The CDR3 loop is CASRPRNSGANVLTF. CDR3 DNA: TGTGCCAGCAGACCCCGTAACTCTGGGGCCAACGTCCTGACTTTC.